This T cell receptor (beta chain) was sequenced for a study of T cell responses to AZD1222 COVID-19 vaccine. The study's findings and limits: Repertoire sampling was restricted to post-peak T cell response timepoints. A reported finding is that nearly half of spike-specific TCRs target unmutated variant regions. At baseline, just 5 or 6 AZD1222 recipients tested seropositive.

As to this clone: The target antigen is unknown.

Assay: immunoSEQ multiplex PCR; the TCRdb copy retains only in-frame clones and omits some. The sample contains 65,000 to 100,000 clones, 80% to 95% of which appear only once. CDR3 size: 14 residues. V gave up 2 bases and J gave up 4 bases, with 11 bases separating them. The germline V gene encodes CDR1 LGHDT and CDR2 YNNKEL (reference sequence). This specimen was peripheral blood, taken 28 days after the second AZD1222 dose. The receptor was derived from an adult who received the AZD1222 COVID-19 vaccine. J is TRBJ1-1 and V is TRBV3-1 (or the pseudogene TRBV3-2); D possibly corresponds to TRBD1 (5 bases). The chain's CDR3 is CASSQLRDGTEAFF. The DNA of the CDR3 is TGTGCCAGCAGCCAACTCAGGGACGGCACTGAAGCTTTCTTT.